This is a list of T cell receptor beta chains from one sample in a study of technical replicates of blood from several donors. Sequenced by immunoSEQ multiplex PCR; TCRdb stores in-frame clones only, minus some. Of 45,000 to 60,000 clones listed, approximately 94% are singletons. The sample comprised PBMCs. All receptors come from a human donor in good health. Some clones in this sample may be carry-over from other donors' samples. Both conserved end residues are part of each CDR3. The D gene is left open where the match is weak. Size is omitted from some rows. Given values are once, few, many or a class for expanded clones.

j_call,clone_size,d_call,v_call,cdr3_aa,cdr3_nt
TRBJ1-1,.,TRBD1,TRBV2,CASSLTGQGNTEAFF,TGTGCCAGCAGTCTCACGGGACAGGGGAACACTGAAGCTTTCTTT
TRBJ2-7,.,.,TRBV6-6,CASSYDGGLEDEQYF,TGTGCCAGCAGTTACGACGGGGGTCTTGAGGACGAGCAGTACTTC
TRBJ1-2,.,TRBD1,TRBV7-8,CASSSGQGAGGYTF,TGTGCCAGCAGCTCGGGACAGGGGGCTGGTGGCTACACCTTC
TRBJ2-5,.,.,TRBV4-1,CASSRLQGRETQYF,TGCGCCAGCAGCCGACTACAGGGGAGGGAGACCCAGTACTTC
TRBJ2-3,.,.,TRBV15,CATSRAVDSPHKDTQYF,TGTGCCACCAGCAGAGCCGTCGACAGCCCCCATAAGGATACGCAGTATTTT
TRBJ1-2,.,TRBD1,TRBV30,CAWRPQGARDYGYTF,TGTGCCTGGAGGCCACAGGGGGCGCGGGACTATGGCTACACCTTC
TRBJ1-5,.,.,TRBV2,CASRATGGEGQPQHF,TGTGCCAGCAGAGCCACAGGAGGGGAAGGTCAGCCCCAGCATTTT
TRBJ2-7,once,TRBD2,TRBV6-6,CASSYLGGLYEQYF,TGTGCCAGCAGTTACCTGGGAGGGCTCTACGAGCAGTACTTC
TRBJ2-5,.,.,TRBV5-1,CASSFPGETQYF,TGCGCCAGCAGCTTCCCCGGGGAGACCCAGTACTTC
TRBJ2-1,few,.,TRBV2,CASSQRVQVSNEQFF,TGTGCCAGCAGCCAGCGGGTACAAGTTTCCAATGAGCAGTTCTTC
TRBJ2-5,.,TRBD1,TRBV27,CASKTGTGVETQYF,TGTGCCAGCAAGACCGGGACAGGGGTTGAGACCCAGTACTTC
TRBJ1-5,.,.,TRBV4-2,CASSQGGGEYQPQHF,TGTGCCAGCAGCCAAGGAGGAGGGGAGTATCAGCCCCAGCATTTT
TRBJ2-1,.,.,TRBV11-2,CASRSPQGYNEQFF,TGTGCCAGCAGGTCTCCGCAGGGTTACAATGAGCAGTTCTTC
TRBJ1-2,.,.,TRBV30,CAWSVLGGYTF,TGTGCCTGGAGTGTACTTGGTGGCTACACCTTC
TRBJ2-7,once,TRBD2,TRBV5-4,CASSLASSGGLSYEQYF,TGTGCCAGCAGCTTGGCGTCTAGCGGGGGACTCTCCTACGAGCAGTACTTC
TRBJ2-7,once,TRBD2,TRBV5-4,CASSFGGGTSYEQYF,TGTGCCAGCAGTTTTGGGGGGGGAACGTCCTACGAGCAGTACTTC
TRBJ2-2,.,.,TRBV25-1,CASSADRLNTGELFF,TGTGCCAGCAGTGCAGACAGGCTGAACACCGGGGAGCTGTTTTTT
TRBJ2-5,.,.,TRBV7-2,CASSPEIMGVETQYF,TGTGCCAGCAGCCCCGAGATAATGGGCGTGGAGACCCAGTACTTC
TRBJ2-1,once,TRBD1,TRBV18,CASSPTGAPLVEQFF,TGTGCCAGCTCCCCCACAGGGGCCCCGTTAGTTGAGCAGTTCTTC
TRBJ1-2,.,TRBD1,TRBV19,CASSPDRGGAGYTF,TGTGCCAGTAGTCCGGACAGGGGAGGGGCTGGCTACACCTTC
TRBJ2-7,.,TRBD2,TRBV9,CASSGGTSYEQYF,TGTGCCAGCAGCGGGGGGACTAGCTACGAGCAGTACTTC
TRBJ1-3,.,.,TRBV4-3,CASSQDPGVPSTIYF,TGCGCCAGCAGCCAAGATCCGGGGGTCCCTAGCACCATATATTTT
TRBJ2-1,.,TRBD2,TRBV30,CAWKRSGSFEQFF,TGTGCCTGGAAAAGGAGCGGGAGTTTTGAGCAGTTCTTC
TRBJ1-4,few,.,TRBV10-2,CASSGGMDEKLFF,TGCGCCAGCAGTGGGGGCATGGATGAAAAACTGTTTTTT
TRBJ2-7,.,.,TRBV30,CAWSVQSLYEQYF,TGTGCCTGGAGTGTACAAAGTCTCTACGAGCAGTACTTC
TRBJ2-2,.,TRBD2,TRBV7-2,CASSLSGGRASGELFF,TGTGCCAGCAGCTTATCTGGCGGGAGGGCAAGCGGGGAGCTGTTTTTT
TRBJ2-7,.,TRBD2,TRBV9,CASSVGYGLAGDHEQYF,TGTGCCAGCAGCGTAGGGTACGGGTTAGCGGGGGACCACGAGCAGTACTTC
TRBJ1-6,.,.,TRBV4-1,CASSQDHGNSPLHF,TGCGCCAGCAGCCAAGACCACGGTAATTCACCCCTCCACTTT
TRBJ1-5,.,.,TRBV6-5,CASSRGRGWQPQHF,TGTGCCAGCAGCCGAGGGAGGGGATGGCAGCCCCAGCATTTT
TRBJ2-3,large,TRBD2,TRBV6-4,CASSDSSGGADTQYF,TGTGCCAGCAGTGACTCGAGTGGGGGGGCAGATACGCAGTATTTT
TRBJ2-7,once,TRBD2,TRBV5-1,CASSLGLAGNTYEQYF,TGCGCCAGCAGCTTGGGACTAGCGGGGAACACCTACGAGCAGTACTTC
TRBJ1-1,.,.,TRBV7-2,CASSEGAGVMRTEAFF,TGTGCCAGCAGCGAAGGGGCAGGGGTCATGAGGACTGAAGCTTTCTTT
TRBJ1-1,.,.,TRBV7-2,CASSFADRRFPEAFF,TGTGCCAGCAGCTTCGCCGACAGAAGGTTCCCTGAAGCTTTCTTT
TRBJ2-5,.,.,TRBV25-1,CASSDGSRLQETQYF,TGTGCCAGCAGTGATGGGTCCAGACTCCAAGAGACCCAGTACTTC
TRBJ2-7,.,TRBD1,TRBV7-9,CASSLGQGAEEQYF,TGTGCCAGCAGCCTGGGACAGGGAGCTGAGGAGCAGTACTTC
TRBJ1-6,.,TRBD1,TRBV15,CATSRGTGMNSPLHF,TGTGCCACCAGCAGGGGGACAGGGATGAATTCACCCCTCCACTTT
TRBJ2-7,.,TRBD2,TRBV11-2,CASSSISGRVDYEQYF,TGTGCCAGCAGCTCGATAAGCGGGAGGGTCGACTACGAGCAGTACTTC
TRBJ1-2,.,TRBD1,TRBV6-1,CASSEFSGQGTLYGYTF,TGTGCCAGCAGTGAATTTTCGGGACAGGGGACGCTCTATGGCTACACCTTC
TRBJ1-2,.,.,TRBV7-9,CASSHEGFGYGYTF,TGTGCCAGCAGCCATGAGGGATTTGGTTATGGCTACACCTTC
TRBJ1-1,.,.,TRBV7-2,CASSSTVITEAFF,TGTGCCAGCAGCTCCACGGTAATCACTGAAGCTTTCTTT
TRBJ1-1,.,.,TRBV6-5,CASTRGWSVNTEAFF,TGTGCCAGCACTCGGGGTTGGAGTGTGAACACTGAAGCTTTCTTT
TRBJ2-7,.,.,TRBV7-6,CASSLESSYEQYF,TGTGCCAGCAGCTTGGAGAGCTCCTACGAGCAGTACTTC
TRBJ2-3,.,TRBD2,TRBV15,CATSRGRGGSTDTQYF,TGTGCCACCAGCAGAGGACGGGGGGGGAGCACAGATACGCAGTATTTT